This T cell receptor (beta chain) was obtained from a study of OX40 agonist ivuxolimab in advanced cancers. The overall study: In this trial design, patients received ivuxolimab intravenously at 0.01 to 10 mg/kg every 2 weeks.

Generated by immunoSEQ multiplex PCR, the TCRdb table keeps only in-frame clones and is missing some. The data hold some 26,000 clones, with 77% observed a single time. Study-wide points: It was also the case that some nonresponders had low normalized T-cell clonal expansion.

This clone was seen a few times. The antigen is not known. CDR1 and CDR2 (germline): WNHNN, SYGVQD (reference sequence). V was shortened by 4 bases and J by 6 bases, with 10 bases between the two germline ends. The CDR3 extends over 13 amino acids. The receptor was derived from an adult with an advanced solid tumor such as melanoma, head and neck, liver or kidney cancer. This specimen consisted of CD4+ or CD8+ T cells sorted from blood, obtained in a trial of the OX40 agonist ivuxolimab. The chain carries TRBV10-1 and TRBJ1-5, with D tentatively TRBD1 (5 bases). The CDR3 bases are TGCGCCAGCAGTGGAGGGGTCGGTCAGCCCCAGCATTTT. This gives the protein CASSGGVGQPQHF.